This T cell receptor (beta chain) is drawn from a study of OX40 agonist ivuxolimab in advanced cancers. Study-level background: The patients got ivuxolimab, which is an agonistic anti-OX40 (CD134) antibody. Participants could have had prior anti-PD-1, anti-PD-L1 or anti-CTLA-4 therapy, and about 37% had some.

The data were produced by immunoSEQ multiplex PCR, yet TCRdb's version contains in-frame clones alone and is incomplete. This sample has around 76,000 clones, with around 85% found just once. The CDR3 length is 16 residues. CDR1 is SGDLS and CDR2 is YYNGEE in the germline V gene. The J segment lost 3 bases and the V segment lost 1 base, leaving 5 bases of the junction unmatched. The V gene is TRBV9, the J gene TRBJ2-1, with 9 bases lining up with TRBD2. The sequence was collected from an adult with an advanced solid tumor such as melanoma, head and neck, liver or kidney cancer. Sequences were derived from CD4+ or CD8+ T cells sorted from blood, sampled in a trial of the OX40 agonist ivuxolimab. Here the CDR3 reads CASSVLRRGGYNEQFF. The CDR3 DNA follows: TGTGCCAGCAGCGTACTTCGGCGGGGGGGCTACAATGAGCAGTTCTTC.